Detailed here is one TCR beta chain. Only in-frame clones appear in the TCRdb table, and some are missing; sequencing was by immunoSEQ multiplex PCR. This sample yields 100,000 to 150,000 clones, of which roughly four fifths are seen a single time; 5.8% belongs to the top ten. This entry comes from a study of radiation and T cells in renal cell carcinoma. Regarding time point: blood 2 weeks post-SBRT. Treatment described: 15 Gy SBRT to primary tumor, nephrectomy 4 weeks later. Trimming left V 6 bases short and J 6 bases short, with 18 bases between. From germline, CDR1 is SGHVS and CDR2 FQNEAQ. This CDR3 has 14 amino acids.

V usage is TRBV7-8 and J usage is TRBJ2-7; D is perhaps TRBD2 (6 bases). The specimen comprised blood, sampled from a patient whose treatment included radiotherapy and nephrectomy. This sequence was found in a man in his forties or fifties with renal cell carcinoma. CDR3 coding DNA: TGTGCCAGCAGGCTTCAGGCGGGGAAGGGCGAGCAGTACTTC. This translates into CASRLQAGKGEQYF.